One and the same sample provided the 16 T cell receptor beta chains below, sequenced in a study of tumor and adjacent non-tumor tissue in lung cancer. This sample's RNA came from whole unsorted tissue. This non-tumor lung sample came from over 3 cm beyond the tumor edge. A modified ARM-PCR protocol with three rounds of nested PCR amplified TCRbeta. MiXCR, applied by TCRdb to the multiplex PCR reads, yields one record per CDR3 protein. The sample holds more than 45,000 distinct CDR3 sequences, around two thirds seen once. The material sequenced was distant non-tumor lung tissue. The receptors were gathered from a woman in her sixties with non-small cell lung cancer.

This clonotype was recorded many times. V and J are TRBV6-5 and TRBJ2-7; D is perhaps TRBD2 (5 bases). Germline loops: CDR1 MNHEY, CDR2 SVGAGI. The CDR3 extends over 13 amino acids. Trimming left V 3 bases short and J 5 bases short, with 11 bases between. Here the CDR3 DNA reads TGTGCCAGCAGTTATTCCCGGGGAAACGAGCAGTACTTC. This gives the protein CASSYSRGNEQYF.

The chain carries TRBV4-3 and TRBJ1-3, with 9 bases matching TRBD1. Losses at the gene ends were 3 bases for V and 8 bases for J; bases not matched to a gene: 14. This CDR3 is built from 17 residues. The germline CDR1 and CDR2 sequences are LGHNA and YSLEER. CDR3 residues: CASSQTVQGALVHTIYF. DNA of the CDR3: TGCGCCAGCAGCCAGACCGTACAGGGGGCGTTGGTACACACCATATATTTT.

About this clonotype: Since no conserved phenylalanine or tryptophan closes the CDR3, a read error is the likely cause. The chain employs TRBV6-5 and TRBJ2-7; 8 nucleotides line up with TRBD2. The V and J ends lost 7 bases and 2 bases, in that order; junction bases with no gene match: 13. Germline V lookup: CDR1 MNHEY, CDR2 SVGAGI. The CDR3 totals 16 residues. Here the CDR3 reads CASNPRSPAGAYEQYL. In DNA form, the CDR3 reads TGTGCCAGCAATCCTCGTAGTCCAGCGGGAGCCTACGAGCAGTACCTC.

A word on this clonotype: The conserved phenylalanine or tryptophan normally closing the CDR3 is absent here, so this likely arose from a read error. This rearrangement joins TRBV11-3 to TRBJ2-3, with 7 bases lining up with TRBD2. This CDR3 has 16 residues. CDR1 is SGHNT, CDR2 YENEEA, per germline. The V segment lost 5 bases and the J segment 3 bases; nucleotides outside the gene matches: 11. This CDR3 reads CASSPGLAEPTDTQYC. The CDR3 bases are TGTGCCAGCAGCCCCGGCCTAGCGGAGCCAACAGATACGCAGTATTGT.

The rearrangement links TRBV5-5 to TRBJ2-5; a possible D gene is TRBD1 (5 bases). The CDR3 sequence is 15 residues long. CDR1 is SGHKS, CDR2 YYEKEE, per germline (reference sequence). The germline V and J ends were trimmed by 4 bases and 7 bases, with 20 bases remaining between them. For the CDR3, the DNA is TGTGCCAGCAGCCCACAACCCCAGGGATTGGGGACCCAGTACTTC. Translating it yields CASSPQPQGLGTQYF.

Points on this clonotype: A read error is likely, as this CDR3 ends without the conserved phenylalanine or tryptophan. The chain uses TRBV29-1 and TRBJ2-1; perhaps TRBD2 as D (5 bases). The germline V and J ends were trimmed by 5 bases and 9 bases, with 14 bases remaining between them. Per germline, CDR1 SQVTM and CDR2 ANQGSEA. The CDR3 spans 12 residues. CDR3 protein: CSVSHKAGEQFL. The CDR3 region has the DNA TGCAGCGTTAGCCACAAGGCGGGTGAGCAGTTCCTC.

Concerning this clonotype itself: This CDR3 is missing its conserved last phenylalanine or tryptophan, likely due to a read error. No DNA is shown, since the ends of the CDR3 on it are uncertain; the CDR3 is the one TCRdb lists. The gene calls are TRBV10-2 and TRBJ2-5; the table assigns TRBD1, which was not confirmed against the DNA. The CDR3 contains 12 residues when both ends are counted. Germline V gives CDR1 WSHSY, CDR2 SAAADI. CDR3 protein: CASKHSGETHYL.

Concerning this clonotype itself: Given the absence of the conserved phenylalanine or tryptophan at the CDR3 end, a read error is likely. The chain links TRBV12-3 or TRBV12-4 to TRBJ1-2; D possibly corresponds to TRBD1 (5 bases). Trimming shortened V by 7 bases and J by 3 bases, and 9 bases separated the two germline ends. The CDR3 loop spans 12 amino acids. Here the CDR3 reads CASMGDDYGYTS. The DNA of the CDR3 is TGTGCCAGCATGGGGGACGACTATGGCTACACCTCC.

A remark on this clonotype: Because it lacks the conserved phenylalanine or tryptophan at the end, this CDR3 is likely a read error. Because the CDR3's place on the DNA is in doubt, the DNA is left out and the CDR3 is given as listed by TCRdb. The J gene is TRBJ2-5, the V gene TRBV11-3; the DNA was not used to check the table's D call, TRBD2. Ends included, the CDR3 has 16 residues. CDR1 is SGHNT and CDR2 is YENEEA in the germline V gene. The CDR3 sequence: CASSLRQDPGRETHYL.

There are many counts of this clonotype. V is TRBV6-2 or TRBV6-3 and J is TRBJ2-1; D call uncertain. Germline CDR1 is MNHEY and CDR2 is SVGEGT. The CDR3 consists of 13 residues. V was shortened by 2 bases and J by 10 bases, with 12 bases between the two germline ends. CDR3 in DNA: TGTGCCAGCAGTTACACCGGAACGGAGGAGCAGTTCTTC. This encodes CASSYTGTEEQFF.

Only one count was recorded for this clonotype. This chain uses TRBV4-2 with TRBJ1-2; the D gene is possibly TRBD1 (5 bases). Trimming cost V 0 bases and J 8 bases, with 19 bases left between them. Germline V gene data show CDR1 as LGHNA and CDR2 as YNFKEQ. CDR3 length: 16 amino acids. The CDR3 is CASSQDPELGLRGYTF. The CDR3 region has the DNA TGTGCCAGCAGCCAAGATCCGGAGTTGGGGCTTAGGGGCTACACCTTC.

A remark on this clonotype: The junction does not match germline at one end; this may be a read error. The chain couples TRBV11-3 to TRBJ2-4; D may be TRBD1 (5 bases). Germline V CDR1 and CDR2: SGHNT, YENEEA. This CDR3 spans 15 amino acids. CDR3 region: CAGSLFDGQGDNQYF. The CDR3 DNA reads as TGTGCCGGCAGCTTATTCGATGGGCAGGGCGACAATCAGTACTTC.

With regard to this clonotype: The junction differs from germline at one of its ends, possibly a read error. The CDR3: CASSQVTGGCERYF. The CDR3 nucleotides read TGCGCCAGCAGCCAAGTCACCGGGGGCTGCGAGCGGTACTTC. The chain combines TRBV4-3 with TRBJ2-7, with D perhaps TRBD1 or TRBD2 (6 bases each). Germline assignment: CDR1 LGHNA and CDR2 YSLEER. CDR3 size: 14 residues.

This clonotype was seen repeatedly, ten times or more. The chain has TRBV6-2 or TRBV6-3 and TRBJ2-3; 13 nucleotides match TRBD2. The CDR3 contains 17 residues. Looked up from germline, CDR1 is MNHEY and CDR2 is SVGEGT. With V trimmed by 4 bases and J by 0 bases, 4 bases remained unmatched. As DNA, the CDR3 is TGTGCCAGCAGTTCGGGACTAGCGGGAAGTAGCACAGATACGCAGTATTTT. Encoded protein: CASSSGLAGSSTDTQYF.

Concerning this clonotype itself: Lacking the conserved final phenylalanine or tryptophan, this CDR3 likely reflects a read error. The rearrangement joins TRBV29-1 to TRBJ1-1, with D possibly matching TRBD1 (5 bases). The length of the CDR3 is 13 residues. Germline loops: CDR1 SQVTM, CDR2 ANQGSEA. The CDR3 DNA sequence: TGCATCGTCGAACCTCATGGGGGCACTGAAGCTTTCCTT. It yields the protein CIVEPHGGTEAFL.

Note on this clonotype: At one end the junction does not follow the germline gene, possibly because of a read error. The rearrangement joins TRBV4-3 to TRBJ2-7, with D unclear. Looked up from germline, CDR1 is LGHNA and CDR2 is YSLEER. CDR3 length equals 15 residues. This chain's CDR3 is CASSHDRGGTYEQYF. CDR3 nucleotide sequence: TGTGCCAGCAGCCATGATCGAGGTGGGACCTACGAGCAGTACTTC.